This TCR beta chain was sequenced during a study of blood T cell repertoires in COVID-19. Study in general: COVID-19 samples collected from the United States, Italy and Spain covered acute and convalescent phases. From T cells, B-cell-depleted T cells, or PBMCs came the material, which was cDNA or gDNA.

As handled by the study authors: Reference gene primer amplification in the assay estimated nucleated cell counts. Sequencing was performed with immunoSEQ multiplex PCR; in TCRdb, only in-frame clones are kept and a portion is missing. That table gives V, J and clone size, and the DNA gave D and trimming. This table holds about 140,000 clones, more than 85% found once. The germline gives CDR1 SGHRS, CDR2 YFSETQ. This CDR3 has 15 residues. V was pared by 4 bases and J by 5 bases, with 8 bases of the junction left unmatched. This sequence originates from a human donor in a cohort sampled during active COVID-19. The rearrangement joins TRBV5-1 to TRBJ2-5; the match to TRBD1 covers 10 bases. Input material: peripheral blood. The CDR3 nucleotides are TGCGCCAGCAGCGACAGGGGGCAGGTCAAGGAGACCCAGTACTTC. Protein sequence: CASSDRGQVKETQYF. The variable domain in full, with the rest retrieved from reference TRBV5-1 and TRBJ2-5, is KAGVTQTPRYLIKTRGQQVTLSCSPISGHRSVSWYQQTPGQGLQFLFEYFSETQRNKGNFPGRFSGRQFSNSRSEMNVSTLELGDSALYLCASSDRGQVKETQYFGPGTRLLVL.